Following are 9 T cell receptor beta chains from one sample sequenced in a study of blood T cell repertoires in COVID-19. Using immunoSEQ multiplex PCR, the repertoire was profiled, and TCRdb retains in-frame clones only, with some absent. The sample gives around 77,000 clones, over 85% of which show up once; about 17% is in the top ten. Sample: peripheral blood. All receptors come from a woman aged 80 or over with active or convalescent COVID-19.

A single count supports this clone. The rearrangement joins TRBV4-1 to TRBJ1-5; D is possibly TRBD1 (5 bases). V was shortened by 3 bases and J by 3 bases, with 12 bases between the two germline ends. The germline gives CDR1 MGHRA, CDR2 YSYEKL. The CDR3 has 15 amino acids. In DNA, the CDR3 is TGCGCCAGCAGCCACCTGGCAGGGCCCAATCAGCCCCAGCATTTT. It encodes CASSHLAGPNQPQHF.

V and J are TRBV10-2 and TRBJ2-2; possibly TRBD1 or TRBD2 for D (7 bases each). V lost 10 bases and J lost 7, with 16 bases in between. The CDR3 covers 13 residues. Germline V gives CDR1 WSHSY, CDR2 SAAADI. For the CDR3, the DNA is TGCGCCAACAGGGGAGGGGCTGGCGGGGAGCTGTTTTTT. This gives the protein CANRGGAGGELFF.

This clone was counted only a few times. The chain joins TRBV28 to TRBJ1-5; 7 bases line up with TRBD1. The V gene end was trimmed by 2 bases and the J gene end by 4 bases; junction bases not matched to a gene: 2. Germline CDR1 and CDR2: MDHEN and SYDVKM. The CDR3 has 14 residues. CDR3 coding DNA: TGTGCCAGCAGTTTAGCAGGGGGTAATCAGCCCCAGCATTTT. Its translation: CASSLAGGNQPQHF.

The genes are TRBV4-1 and TRBJ2-7; 7 nucleotides align to TRBD2. With V trimmed by 0 bases and J by 6 bases, 5 bases remained unmatched. The length of the CDR3 is 14 residues. The germline V gene has CDR1 MGHRA and CDR2 YSYEKL. The CDR3 sequence: CASSQDEGRAEQYF. In nucleotides, the CDR3 is TGCGCCAGCAGCCAAGATGAAGGGAGGGCCGAGCAGTACTTC.

The rearrangement joins TRBV28 to TRBJ1-4; tentatively, D is TRBD1 (6 bases). Germline V gene sequence: CDR1 MDHEN, CDR2 SYDVKM. The CDR3 length is 15 residues. With 7 bases removed from V and 6 bases from J, the gap between germline ends came to 18 bases. The chain's CDR3 is CASTPFGGADEKLFF. CDR3 DNA: TGTGCCAGCACCCCATTTGGGGGCGCGGATGAAAAACTGTTTTTT.

The chain couples TRBV6-5 to TRBJ2-7; 7 bases are a match to TRBD1. The junction had 8 bases not matched to a gene; V was cut back by 5 bases and J by 1 base. CDR1 MNHEY and CDR2 SVGAGI come from the germline V gene. The CDR3 length is 15 residues. DNA for the CDR3: TGTGCCAGCAGTCGAGGGGGACAGATATCCTACGAGCAGTACTTC. Its translation: CASSRGGQISYEQYF.

The rearrangement joins TRBV7-2 to TRBJ2-3; possible D gene TRBD2, 6 bases. Germline values: CDR1 SGHTA, CDR2 FQGNSA. The CDR3 runs to 13 residues. V lost 1 base, J lost 4 bases, and 6 bases lay in between. CDR3 sequence: CASSLVAADTQYF. CDR3 DNA sequence: TGTGCCAGCAGCTTAGTAGCGGCAGATACGCAGTATTTT.

The chain carries TRBV21-1 and TRBJ1-6; the DNA was not used to check the table's D call, TRBD1. TRBV21-1 is a pseudogene segment. The CDR3 has 12 residues. Written as DNA, the CDR3 is TGTGCCAGCAGCAACCCAAATTCACCCCTCCACTTT. Amino acid sequence: CASSNPNSPLHF.

The gene calls are TRBV7-9 and TRBJ1-5; 10 positions match TRBD1. Germline CDR1 is SEHNR and CDR2 is FQNEAQ (reference sequence). The CDR3 length is 14 residues. V shed 6 bases and J 7 bases; nucleotides not matched to a gene: 6. The DNA of the CDR3 is TGTGCCAGCAGTTTGGGACAGGGGAACCAGCCCCAGCATTTT. Translation gives CASSLGQGNQPQHF.